The next 23 T cell receptor beta chains were all read from a single sample in a study of blood T cell repertoires in COVID-19. Sequenced by immunoSEQ multiplex PCR; TCRdb stores in-frame clones only, minus some. Among about 98,000 clones listed, around 81% were seen once. The sequenced sample consisted of peripheral blood. These receptors originate from a man between 60 and 75 years old with acute or convalescent COVID-19.

The chain recombines TRBV5-1 with TRBJ1-1; 8 bases fit TRBD1. Germline V CDR1 and CDR2: SGHRS, YFSETQ. CDR3 length equals 16 residues. V shed 1 base, J shed 4 bases, and the junction held 9 bases outside the gene matches. CDR3 loop: CASSLSGTGGGTEAFF. In DNA, the CDR3 is TGCGCCAGCAGCTTGTCAGGAACAGGGGGAGGCACTGAAGCTTTCTTT.

This clone was observed a few times. This chain's CDR3 is CASSDRTKNYNEQFF. CDR3 nucleotides: TGCGCCAGCAGTGACAGGACTAAAAACTACAATGAGCAGTTCTTC. This sequence joins TRBV10-2 and TRBJ2-1, with D possibly matching TRBD2 (6 bases). Germline-derived CDR1 and CDR2 are WSHSY and SAAADI. The CDR3 covers 15 residues. Trimming cost V 3 bases and J 3 bases, with 12 bases left between them.

The J gene is TRBJ1-2, the V gene TRBV5-6, with 7 bases fitting TRBD1. Germline-derived CDR1 and CDR2 are SGHDT and YYEEEE. J gave up 4 bases and V 1 base, and 1 base lay outside the gene matches. This CDR3 is built from 13 residues. This CDR3 reads CASSLRTGYGYTF. The CDR3 DNA sequence: TGTGCCAGCAGCTTGCGGACAGGCTATGGCTACACCTTC.

This chain links TRBV27 with TRBJ2-1, with 7 nucleotides matching TRBD2. V lost 3 bases, J lost 3 bases, and 8 bases stayed unmatched. Germline assignment: CDR1 MNHEY and CDR2 SMNVEV (reference sequence). This CDR3 has 16 residues. CDR3 sequence reads: CASSFGRLAVYNEQFF. Here the CDR3 DNA reads TGTGCCAGCAGTTTTGGAAGACTAGCAGTCTACAATGAGCAGTTCTTC.

This rearrangement joins TRBV10-2 to TRBJ1-5, with D maybe TRBD1 (6 bases). CDR1 and CDR2 from the germline V gene are WSHSY and SAAADI. Trimming stripped 4 bases from V and 6 bases from J, with 16 bases between. The CDR3 loop spans 15 amino acids. CDR3 bases: TGCGCCAGCAGTGCCCGGGACACTTTCCCTCAGCCCCAGCATTTT. Protein product: CASSARDTFPQPQHF.

The rearrangement links TRBV24-1 to TRBJ2-3; D call uncertain. Between the trimmed V and J ends, which lost 8 bases and 4 bases, there was a span of 12 bases. This CDR3 comprises 13 residues. Germline CDR1 is KGHDR and CDR2 is SFDVKD. CDR3 region: CATTSSPPDTQYF. The CDR3 DNA follows: TGTGCCACCACCAGTTCCCCCCCAGATACGCAGTATTTT.

This clone was detected once. V gene TRBV2 combines with J gene TRBJ1-5; D perhaps matches TRBD1 (5 bases). Germline V gene data show CDR1 as SNHLY and CDR2 as FYNNEI. This CDR3 is built from 12 residues. With 7 bases removed from V and 5 bases from J, the gap between germline ends came to 9 bases. The CDR3, as DNA: TGTGCCAGCACCCTGACAGATCAGCCCCAGCATTTT. This sequence encodes CASTLTDQPQHF.

In this sample, this clone turned up once. The CDR3 coding sequence is TGTGCCAGCAGCTCAACTGTTCTAGCGGGAGACACAGATACGCAGTATTTT. Translating it yields CASSSTVLAGDTDTQYF. The chain employs TRBV7-9 and TRBJ2-3, with 10 bases that match TRBD2. Germline V CDR1 and CDR2: SEHNR, FQNEAQ (reference sequence). Trimming took 4 bases from V and 2 from J; bases not matched to a gene: 9. The CDR3 has 17 residues.

This clone was observed a few times. The chain employs TRBV4-1 and TRBJ2-3, with 7 nucleotides matching TRBD2. Germline V gene lookup returns CDR1 MGHRA and CDR2 YSYEKL. The J segment lost 4 bases and the V segment lost 4 bases, leaving 8 bases of the junction unmatched. The CDR3 spans 15 residues. CDR3 residues: CASSRNGGNSDTQYF. In DNA form, the CDR3 reads TGCGCCAGCAGCCGGAACGGGGGGAACTCAGATACGCAGTATTTT.

This chain joins TRBV7-9 and TRBJ2-7; possibly TRBD1 for D (6 bases). V was trimmed by 4 bases and J by 4 bases, leaving 14 bases between them. The CDR3 has 14 amino acids. CDR1 is SEHNR and CDR2 is FQNEAQ in the germline V gene (reference sequence). DNA of the CDR3: TGTGCCAGCAGCTCCGGGACACGAATATACGAGCAGTACTTC. Translating it yields CASSSGTRIYEQYF.

The rearrangement uses TRBV9 and TRBJ1-3; 8 positions match TRBD1. CDR1 and CDR2 (germline): SGDLS, YYNGEE. The CDR3 extends over 15 amino acids. V was clipped by 3 bases and J by 1 base; unmatched bases: 3. CDR3 region: CASSDRDRSGNTIYF. DNA for the CDR3: TGTGCCAGCAGCGACCGGGACAGGTCTGGAAACACCATATATTTT. Full variable domain (outside the CDR3, taken from reference TRBV9 and TRBJ1-3): DSGVTQTPKHLITATGQRVTLRCSPRSGDLSVYWYQQSLDQGLQFLIQYYNGEERAKGNILERFSAQQFPDLHSELNLSSLELGDSALYFCASSDRDRSGNTIYFGEGSWLTVV.

This clone was counted only a few times. The chain combines TRBV11-2 with TRBJ1-5; D is unclear. The V and J ends lost 0 bases and 9 bases respectively, with 9 bases between them. The CDR3 totals 13 residues. Germline loops: CDR1 SGHAT, CDR2 FQNNGV. Here the CDR3 DNA reads TGTGCCAGCAGCTTAGACTGGACTCGGCCCCAGCATTTT. Protein sequence: CASSLDWTRPQHF.

J is TRBJ1-4 and V is TRBV25-1; TRBD1 matches at 10 bases. Losses at the gene ends were 3 bases for V and 8 bases for J; bases not matched to a gene: 9. This CDR3 region has 16 residues. Looked up from germline, CDR1 is MGHDK and CDR2 is SYGVNS. The CDR3 DNA reads TGTGCCAGCAGTGACGATAGGACAGGGGGAATCGAAAAACTGTTTTTT. As protein: CASSDDRTGGIEKLFF. Using reference TRBV25-1 and TRBJ1-4 for the parts outside the CDR3, the full variable domain is EADIYQTPRYLVIGTGKKITLECSQTMGHDKMYWYQQDPGMELHLIHYSYGVNSTEKGDLSSESTVSRIRTEHFPLTLESARPSHTSQYLCASSDDRTGGIEKLFFGSGTQLSVL.

The chain carries TRBV12-3 or TRBV12-4 and TRBJ1-1; D is possibly TRBD1 (6 bases). The CDR3 consists of 13 residues. V lost 7 bases to trimming and J lost 4 bases, with 13 bases between them. The CDR3 bases are TGTGCCAGCACCAACACAGGGCGCACTGAAGCTTTCTTT. Translated: CASTNTGRTEAFF.

A single count supports this clone. This rearrangement joins TRBV3-1 (or the pseudogene TRBV3-2) to TRBJ2-2; tentatively, D is TRBD1 (6 bases). Between the trimmed V and J ends, which lost 1 base and 2 bases, there was a span of 11 bases. The germline V gene encodes CDR1 LGHDT and CDR2 YNNKEL (reference sequence). This CDR3 is built from 16 residues. The CDR3: CASSQGGTINTGELFF. CDR3 nucleotide sequence: TGTGCCAGCAGCCAAGGGGGGACAATTAACACCGGGGAGCTGTTTTTT.

The rearrangement joins TRBV12-3 or TRBV12-4 to TRBJ2-1, with D perhaps matching TRBD1 (6 bases). The CDR3 runs 13 residues. V dropped 5 bases and J dropped 6 bases, with 11 bases sitting between them. The CDR3 nucleotides read TGTGCCAGCAGTCTACAGGGTTTCAATGAGCAGTTCTTC. It specifies CASSLQGFNEQFF.

V gene TRBV4-3 combines with J gene TRBJ2-1, with 8 bases matching TRBD1. The CDR3 contains 15 residues. Germline CDR1 is LGHNA and CDR2 is YSLEER. V gave up 0 bases and J gave up 10 bases; unmatched junction bases: 8. The CDR3 loop reads CASSQEGGQAQEQFF. DNA of the CDR3: TGCGCCAGCAGCCAAGAAGGGGGACAGGCGCAAGAGCAGTTCTTC.

The V call is TRBV5-1, the J call TRBJ2-5; 11 bases line up with TRBD1. The V gene end was trimmed by 5 bases and the J gene end by 5 bases; junction bases not matched to a gene: 8. The CDR3 extends over 15 amino acids. CDR1 SGHRS and CDR2 YFSETQ come from the germline V gene. The CDR3 is CASRHPGTGGETQYF. CDR3 coding DNA: TGCGCCAGCAGACATCCCGGGACAGGGGGGGAGACCCAGTACTTC.

CDR3 protein: CASSPAMGLGNEQFF. As DNA, the CDR3 is TGTGCCAGCAGTCCAGCCATGGGACTAGGCAATGAGCAGTTCTTC. The chain joins TRBV6-2 or TRBV6-3 to TRBJ2-1, with 8 bases fitting TRBD2. The CDR3 has 15 amino acids. The V gene's germline CDR1 is MNHEY and CDR2 SVGEGT. V lost 5 bases to trimming and J lost 6 bases; unmatched junction nucleotides: 9.

This sequence joins TRBV2 and TRBJ1-1; no definite D call. CDR1 is SNHLY and CDR2 is FYNNEI in the germline V gene. V was shortened by 0 bases and J by 11 bases, with 13 bases between the two germline ends. The CDR3 has 13 amino acids. In DNA form, the CDR3 reads TGTGCCAGCAGTGAAGCGCTTCATGGGGAGGCTTTCTTT. As protein: CASSEALHGEAFF. The variable domain in full, completed from reference TRBV2 and TRBJ1-1, reads EPEVTQTPSHQVTQMGQEVILRCVPISNHLYFYWYRQILGQKVEFLVSFYNNEISEKSEIFDDQFSVERPDGSNFTLKIRSTKLEDSAMYFCASSEALHGEAFFGQGTRLTVV.

The CDR3 sequence is CASSLEAGGPYEQYF. The CDR3 nucleotides read TGCGCCAGCAGCTTGGAGGCAGGGGGGCCCTACGAGCAGTACTTC. V gene TRBV5-1 combines with J gene TRBJ2-7; tentative D call: TRBD1 (7 bases). V lost 0 bases and J lost 2, with 12 bases in between. Germline V gene data show CDR1 as SGHRS and CDR2 as YFSETQ. The CDR3 extends over 15 amino acids.

This chain connects TRBV29-1 to TRBJ2-3, with a possible D match to TRBD2 (6 bases). This CDR3 comprises 13 residues. Trimming pared 7 bases from V and 1 base from J, leaving 12 bases between. Germline assignment: CDR1 SQVTM and CDR2 ANQGSEA. In nucleotides, the CDR3 is TGCAGCGCGCGGAGGGGCGGCACAGATACGCAGTATTTT. It codes for CSARRGGTDTQYF.

This clone has more than one count but fewer than ten. This chain joins TRBV15 and TRBJ2-1; 7 bases are shared with TRBD2. Germline-derived CDR1 and CDR2 are LNHNV and YYDKDF (reference sequence). The CDR3 sequence is 16 residues long. V shed 0 bases and J 3 bases; nucleotides not matched to a gene: 5. This CDR3 reads CATSRDLVAGYNEQFF. DNA for the CDR3: TGTGCCACCAGCAGAGATCTGGTAGCGGGCTACAATGAGCAGTTCTTC. Using reference TRBV15 and TRBJ2-1 for the parts outside the CDR3, the full variable domain is DAMVIQNPRYQVTQFGKPVTLSCSQTLNHNVMYWYQQKSSQAPKLLFHYYDKDFNNEADTPDNFQSRRPNTSFCFLDIRSPGLGDTAMYLCATSRDLVAGYNEQFFGPGTRLTVL.